This T cell receptor (beta chain) derives from a study of metastatic and nonmetastatic thyroid tumors. Study conclusions and caveats: Patients with malignant thyroid tumors reportedly had significantly higher TCR beta diversity than those with benign nodules, in blood and tumor.

The germline CDR1 and CDR2 sequences are MNHNS and SASEGT. This CDR3 has 16 amino acids. TCRdb re-called the PCR reads with MiXCR. Of around 26,000 clones detected, around 13% appear once; the ten largest clones hold roughly 17%. No treatment had been given to any patient before thyroid surgery. About this clone itself: As yet, its antigen is unknown.

This chain uses TRBV6-1 with TRBJ1-3, with D maybe TRBD1 (5 bases). This clonotype was obtained from a female donor with papillary thyroid cancer or a benign thyroid nodule (not recorded which). Some clones in this sample may be carry-over from other donors' samples. The sample consisted of blood. The CDR3 sequence is CASSGLGVCSGNTIYF. The CDR3 nucleotides are TGTGCAAGCTCCGGACTAGGGGTCTGCTCTGGAAACACCATATATTTT.